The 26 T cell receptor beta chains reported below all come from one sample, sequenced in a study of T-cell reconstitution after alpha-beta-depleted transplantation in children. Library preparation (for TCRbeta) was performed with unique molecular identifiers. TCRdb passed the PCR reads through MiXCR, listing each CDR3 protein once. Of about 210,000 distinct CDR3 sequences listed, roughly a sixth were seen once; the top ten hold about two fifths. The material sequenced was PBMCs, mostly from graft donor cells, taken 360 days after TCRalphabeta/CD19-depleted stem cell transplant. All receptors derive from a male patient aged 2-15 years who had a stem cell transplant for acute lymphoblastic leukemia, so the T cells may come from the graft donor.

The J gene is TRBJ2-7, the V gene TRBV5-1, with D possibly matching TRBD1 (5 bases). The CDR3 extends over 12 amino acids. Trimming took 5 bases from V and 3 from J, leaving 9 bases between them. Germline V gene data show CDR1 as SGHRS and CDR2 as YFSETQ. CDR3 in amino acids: CASRTDNYEQYF. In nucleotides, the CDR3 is TGCGCCAGCAGGACAGACAACTACGAGCAGTACTTC.

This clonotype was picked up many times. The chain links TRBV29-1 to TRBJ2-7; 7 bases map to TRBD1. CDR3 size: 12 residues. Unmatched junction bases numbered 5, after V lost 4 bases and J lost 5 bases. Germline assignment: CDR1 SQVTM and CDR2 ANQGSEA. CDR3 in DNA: TGCAGCGTTGTAAGGGGGCTGGACGAGCAGTACTTC. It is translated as CSVVRGLDEQYF.

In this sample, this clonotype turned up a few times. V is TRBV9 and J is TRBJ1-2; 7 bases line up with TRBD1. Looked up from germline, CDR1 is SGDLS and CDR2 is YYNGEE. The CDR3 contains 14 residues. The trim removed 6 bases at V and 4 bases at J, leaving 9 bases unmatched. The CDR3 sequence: CASNPSGQLYGYTF. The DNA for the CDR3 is TGTGCCAGCAACCCCTCGGGACAGCTCTATGGCTACACCTTC.

The CDR3 DNA reads TGTGCCTGGAGTGGCGGGACCGGCTCCTACGAGCAGTACTTC. Translating it yields CAWSGGTGSYEQYF. V usage is TRBV30 and J usage is TRBJ2-7, with D maybe TRBD2 (6 bases). The CDR3 totals 14 residues. From germline, CDR1 is GTSNPN and CDR2 SVGIG (reference sequence). V was cut by 1 base and J by 0 bases, with 10 bases left in between.

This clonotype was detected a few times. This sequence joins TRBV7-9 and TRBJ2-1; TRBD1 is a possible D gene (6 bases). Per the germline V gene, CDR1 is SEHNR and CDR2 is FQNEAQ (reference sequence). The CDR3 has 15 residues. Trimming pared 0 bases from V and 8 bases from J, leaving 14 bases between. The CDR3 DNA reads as TGTGCCAGCAGCTTAGCTGGAACAGGGCCGGATGAGCAGTTCTTC. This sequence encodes CASSLAGTGPDEQFF.

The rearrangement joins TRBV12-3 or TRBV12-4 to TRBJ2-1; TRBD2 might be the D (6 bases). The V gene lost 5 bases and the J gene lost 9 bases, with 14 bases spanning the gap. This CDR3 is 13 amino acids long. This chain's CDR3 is CASSRNLASEQFF. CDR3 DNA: TGTGCCAGCAGTCGCAATCTAGCGAGTGAGCAGTTCTTC.

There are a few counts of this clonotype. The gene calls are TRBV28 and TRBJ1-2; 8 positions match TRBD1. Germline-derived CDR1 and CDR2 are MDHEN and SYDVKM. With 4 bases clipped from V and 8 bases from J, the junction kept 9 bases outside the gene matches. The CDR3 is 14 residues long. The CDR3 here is CASSSIQGTGGYTF. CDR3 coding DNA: TGTGCCAGCAGTTCCATTCAGGGGACAGGAGGCTACACCTTC.

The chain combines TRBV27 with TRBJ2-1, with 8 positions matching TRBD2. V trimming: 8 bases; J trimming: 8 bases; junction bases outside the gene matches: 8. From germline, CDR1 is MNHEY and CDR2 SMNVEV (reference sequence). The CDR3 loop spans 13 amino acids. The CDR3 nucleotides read TGTGCCAGCGGAGAACTAGCGGTGCATGAGCAGTTCTTC. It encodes CASGELAVHEQFF.

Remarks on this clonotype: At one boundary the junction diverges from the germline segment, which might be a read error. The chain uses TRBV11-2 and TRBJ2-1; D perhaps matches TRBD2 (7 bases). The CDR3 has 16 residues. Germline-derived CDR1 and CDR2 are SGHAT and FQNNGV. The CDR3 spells CVSSFDAGEGLNEQFF. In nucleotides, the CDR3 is TGTGTCAGCAGCTTCGACGCAGGGGAGGGACTTAATGAGCAGTTCTTC.

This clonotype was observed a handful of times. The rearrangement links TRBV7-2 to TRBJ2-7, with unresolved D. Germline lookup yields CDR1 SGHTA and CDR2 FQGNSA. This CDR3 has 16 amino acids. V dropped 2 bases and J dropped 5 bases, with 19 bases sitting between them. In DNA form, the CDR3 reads TGTGCCAGCAGCTTATCCCTAGATTGGTCTGCGGACGAGCAGTACTTC. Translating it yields CASSLSLDWSADEQYF. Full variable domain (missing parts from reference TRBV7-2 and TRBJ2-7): GAGVSQSPSNKVTEKGKDVELRCDPISGHTALYWYRQSLGQGLEFLIYFQGNSAPDKSGLPSDRFSAERTGGSVSTLTIQRTQQEDSAVYLCASSLSLDWSADEQYFGPGTRLTVT.

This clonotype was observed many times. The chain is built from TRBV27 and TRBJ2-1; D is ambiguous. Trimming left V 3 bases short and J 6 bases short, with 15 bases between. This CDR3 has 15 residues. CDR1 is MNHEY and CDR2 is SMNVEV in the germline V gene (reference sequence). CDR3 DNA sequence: TGTGCCAGCAGTTTCCTACGAGCCAGACTCAATGAGCAGTTCTTC. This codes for CASSFLRARLNEQFF.

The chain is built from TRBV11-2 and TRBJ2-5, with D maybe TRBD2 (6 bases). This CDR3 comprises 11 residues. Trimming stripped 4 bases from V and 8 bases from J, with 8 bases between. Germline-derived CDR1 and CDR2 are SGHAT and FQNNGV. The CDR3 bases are TGTGCCAGCAGCTGGAGGGAAACCCAGTACTTC. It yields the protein CASSWRETQYF.

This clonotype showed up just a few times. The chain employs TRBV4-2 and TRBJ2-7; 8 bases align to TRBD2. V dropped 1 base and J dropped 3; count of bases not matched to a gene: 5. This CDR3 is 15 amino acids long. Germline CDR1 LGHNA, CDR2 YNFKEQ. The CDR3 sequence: CASSQGSGGYYEQYF. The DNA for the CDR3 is TGTGCCAGCAGCCAAGGAAGCGGGGGTTACTACGAGCAGTACTTC.

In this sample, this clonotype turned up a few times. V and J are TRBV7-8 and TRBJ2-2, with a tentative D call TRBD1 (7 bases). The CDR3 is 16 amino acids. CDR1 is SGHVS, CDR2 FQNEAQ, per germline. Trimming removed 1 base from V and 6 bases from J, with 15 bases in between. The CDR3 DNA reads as TGTGCCAGCAGCTTAGGGCGGAGGGGGCGGGCCGGGGAGCTGTTTTTT. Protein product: CASSLGRRGRAGELFF.

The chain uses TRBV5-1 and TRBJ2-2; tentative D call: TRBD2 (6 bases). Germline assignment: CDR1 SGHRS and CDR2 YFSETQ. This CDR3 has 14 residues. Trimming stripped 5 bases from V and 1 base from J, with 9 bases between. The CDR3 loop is CASRIGGNTGELFF. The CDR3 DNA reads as TGCGCCAGCAGAATCGGGGGGAACACCGGGGAGCTGTTTTTT. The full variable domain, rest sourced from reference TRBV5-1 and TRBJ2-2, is KAGVTQTPRYLIKTRGQQVTLSCSPISGHRSVSWYQQTPGQGLQFLFEYFSETQRNKGNFPGRFSGRQFSNSRSEMNVSTLELGDSALYLCASRIGGNTGELFFGEGSRLTVL.

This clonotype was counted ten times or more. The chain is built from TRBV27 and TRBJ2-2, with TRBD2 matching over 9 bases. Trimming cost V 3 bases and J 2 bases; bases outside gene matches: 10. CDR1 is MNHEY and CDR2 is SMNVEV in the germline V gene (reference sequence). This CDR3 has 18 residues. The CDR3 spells CASSFIRGLAINTGELFF. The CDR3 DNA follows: TGTGCCAGCAGTTTTATCCGGGGACTAGCCATAAACACCGGGGAGCTGTTTTTT.

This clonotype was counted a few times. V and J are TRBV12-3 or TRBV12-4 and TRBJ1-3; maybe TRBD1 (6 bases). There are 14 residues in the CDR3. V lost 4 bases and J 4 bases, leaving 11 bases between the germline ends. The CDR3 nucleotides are TGTGCCAGCAGTTCGGACAGCGCAGGAAACACCATATATTTT. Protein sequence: CASSSDSAGNTIYF.

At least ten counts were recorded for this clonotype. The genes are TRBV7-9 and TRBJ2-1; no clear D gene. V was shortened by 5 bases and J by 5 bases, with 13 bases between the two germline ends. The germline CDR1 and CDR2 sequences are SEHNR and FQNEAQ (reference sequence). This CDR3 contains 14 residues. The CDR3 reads CASSLLTGDNEQFF. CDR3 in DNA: TGTGCCAGCAGCCTCCTAACTGGTGACAATGAGCAGTTCTTC.

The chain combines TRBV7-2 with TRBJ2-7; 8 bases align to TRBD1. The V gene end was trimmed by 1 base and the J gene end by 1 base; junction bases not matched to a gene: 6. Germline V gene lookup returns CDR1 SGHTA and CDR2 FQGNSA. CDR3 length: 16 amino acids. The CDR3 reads CASSLEPGGVSYEQYF. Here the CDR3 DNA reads TGTGCCAGCAGCTTAGAACCAGGGGGCGTTTCCTACGAGCAGTACTTC.

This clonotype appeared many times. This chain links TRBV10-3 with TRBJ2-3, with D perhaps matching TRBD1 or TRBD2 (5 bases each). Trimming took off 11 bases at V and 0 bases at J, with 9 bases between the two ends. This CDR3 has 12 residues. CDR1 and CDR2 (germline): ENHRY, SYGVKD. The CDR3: CALRDSTDTQYF. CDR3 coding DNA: TGTGCCCTCCGGGACAGCACAGATACGCAGTATTTT.

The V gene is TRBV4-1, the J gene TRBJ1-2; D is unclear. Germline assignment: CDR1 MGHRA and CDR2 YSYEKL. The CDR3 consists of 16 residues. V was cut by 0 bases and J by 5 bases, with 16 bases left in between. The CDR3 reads CASSQDLSPGEYGYTF. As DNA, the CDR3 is TGCGCCAGCAGCCAAGATCTCTCCCCGGGAGAATATGGCTACACCTTC.

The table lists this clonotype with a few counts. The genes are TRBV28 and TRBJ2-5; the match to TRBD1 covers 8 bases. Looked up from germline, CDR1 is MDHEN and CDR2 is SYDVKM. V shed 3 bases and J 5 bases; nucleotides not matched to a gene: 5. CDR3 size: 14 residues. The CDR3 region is CASSLGQAGETQYF. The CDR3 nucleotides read TGTGCCAGCAGTTTGGGACAGGCGGGGGAGACCCAGTACTTC.

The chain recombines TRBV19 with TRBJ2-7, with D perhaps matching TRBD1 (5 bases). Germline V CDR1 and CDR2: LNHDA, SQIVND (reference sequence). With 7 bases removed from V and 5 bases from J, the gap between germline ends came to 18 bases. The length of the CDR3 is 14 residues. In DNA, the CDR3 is TGTGCCAGTAACCTCGGACACTCTAGTGACGAGCAGTACTTC. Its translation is CASNLGHSSDEQYF.

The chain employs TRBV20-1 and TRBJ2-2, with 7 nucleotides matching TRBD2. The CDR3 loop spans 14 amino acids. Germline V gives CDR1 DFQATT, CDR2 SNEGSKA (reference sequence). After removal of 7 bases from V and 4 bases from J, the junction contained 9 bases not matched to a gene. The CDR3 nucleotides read TGCAGTGGGGGGGGGAGTGGGCTCACCGGGGAGCTGTTTTTT. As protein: CSGGGSGLTGELFF.

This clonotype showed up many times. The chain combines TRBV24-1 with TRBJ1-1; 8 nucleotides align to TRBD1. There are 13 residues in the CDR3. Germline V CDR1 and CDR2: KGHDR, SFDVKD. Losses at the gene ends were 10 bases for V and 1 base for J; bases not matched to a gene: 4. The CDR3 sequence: CATRQGPNTEAFF. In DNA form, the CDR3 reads TGTGCCACACGACAGGGGCCGAACACTGAAGCTTTCTTT.

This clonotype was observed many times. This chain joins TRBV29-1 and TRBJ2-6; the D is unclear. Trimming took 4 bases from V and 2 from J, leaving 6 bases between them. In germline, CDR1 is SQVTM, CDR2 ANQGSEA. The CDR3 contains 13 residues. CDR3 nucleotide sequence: TGCAGCGTTGTAAGGGCTGGGGCCAACGTCCTGACTTTC. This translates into CSVVRAGANVLTF.